The 13 T cell receptor beta chains below were found in one sample sequenced in a study of shared clonotypes between healthy human individuals. The protocol was immunoSEQ multiplex PCR, while the TCRdb copy is restricted to in-frame clones and leaves out a portion. The data show hundreds of thousands of clones, with about 96% seen just once and 0.095% to 0.13% held by the top ten. CD45RO-negative, CCR7-selected cells formed the naive CD8 fraction, which excluded terminally differentiated effector memory CD45RA+ cells. What was sequenced was naive CD8+ T cells sorted from blood. The source is a young woman in good health.

The chain joins TRBV12-5 to TRBJ1-5, with D unresolved. Looked up from germline, CDR1 is LGHNT and CDR2 is FRNRAP. This CDR3 has 13 amino acids. Trimming shortened V by 3 bases and J by 4 bases, and 7 bases separated the two germline ends. The CDR3 sequence is CASGFGGNQPQHF. The DNA of the CDR3 is TGTGCTAGTGGTTTTGGCGGAAATCAGCCCCAGCATTTT.

Points on this clone: Other DNA sequences in the sample encode the same CDR3. The J gene is TRBJ1-1, the V gene TRBV29-1; unclear D gene. Germline CDR1 SQVTM, CDR2 ANQGSEA. The V gene lost 4 bases and the J gene lost 5 bases, with 11 bases spanning the gap. This CDR3 spans 12 amino acids. The CDR3 spells CSVVGGRTEAFF. The CDR3 DNA sequence: TGCAGCGTTGTTGGTGGGCGTACTGAAGCTTTCTTT.

This clone was counted a few times. The rearrangement joins TRBV5-1 to TRBJ1-1; 7 bases fit TRBD1. Germline CDR1 is SGHRS and CDR2 is YFSETQ. This CDR3 is 12 amino acids long. Unmatched junction bases numbered 6, after V lost 7 bases and J lost 6 bases. The CDR3 DNA is TGCGCCAGCGGGGGAGACAGGGCTGAAGCTTTCTTT. It translates to CASGGDRAEAFF. Full variable domain (outside the CDR3, taken from reference TRBV5-1 and TRBJ1-1): KAGVTQTPRYLIKTRGQQVTLSCSPISGHRSVSWYQQTPGQGLQFLFEYFSETQRNKGNFPGRFSGRQFSNSRSEMNVSTLELGDSALYLCASGGDRAEAFFGQGTRLTVV.

This chain uses TRBV27 with TRBJ2-5, with D perhaps matching TRBD2 (5 bases). Per germline, CDR1 MNHEY and CDR2 SMNVEV (reference sequence). The CDR3 totals 16 residues. Trimming removed 7 bases from V and 5 bases from J, with 23 bases in between. CDR3 region: CASKNQPIEGRETQYF. The CDR3 nucleotides read TGTGCCAGCAAGAATCAACCTATAGAGGGCAGGGAGACCCAGTACTTC.

The chain couples TRBV5-8 to TRBJ2-5; tentative D call: TRBD1 (6 bases). Germline V CDR1 and CDR2: SGHTS, YDEGEE. Between the trimmed V and J ends, which lost 4 bases and 5 bases, there was a span of 18 bases. This CDR3 region has 15 residues. The CDR3 region is CASSPVGMGAETQYF. Written as DNA, the CDR3 is TGTGCCAGCAGCCCCGTTGGCATGGGGGCCGAGACCCAGTACTTC. The full variable domain, rest sourced from reference TRBV5-8 and TRBJ2-5, is EAGVTQSPTHLIKTRGQQATLRCSPISGHTSVYWYQQALGLGLQFLLWYDEGEERNRGNFPPRFSGRQFPNYSSELNVNALELEDSALYLCASSPVGMGAETQYFGPGTRLLVL.

The CDR3 DNA sequence: TGTGCCAGCAGTTCACCTTCCATCTTTTATGCAAACATTCAGTACTTC. Encoded protein: CASSSPSIFYANIQYF. The genes are TRBV28 and TRBJ2-4; the D is unclear. Germline V gene sequence: CDR1 MDHEN, CDR2 SYDVKM. The CDR3 spans 16 residues. Trimming removed 4 bases from V and 6 bases from J, with 19 bases in between.

The chain couples TRBV28 to TRBJ2-1, with D possibly being TRBD2 (6 bases). The V end lost 5 bases, the J end lost 0 bases, and 14 bases lay between the germline ends. CDR3 size: 16 residues. CDR1 is MDHEN and CDR2 is SYDVKM in the germline V gene. The CDR3 spells CASSLTRRASYNEQFF. In DNA, the CDR3 is TGTGCCAGCAGTCTAACTAGGAGGGCCTCCTACAATGAGCAGTTCTTC. Using reference TRBV28 and TRBJ2-1 for the parts outside the CDR3, the full variable domain is DVKVTQSSRYLVKRTGEKVFLECVQDMDHENMFWYRQDPGLGLRLIYFSYDVKMKEKGDIPEGYSVSREKKERFSLILESASTNQTSMYLCASSLTRRASYNEQFFGPGTRLTVL.

The chain couples TRBV9 to TRBJ2-7; 8 bases align to TRBD2. The CDR3 length is 15 residues. Germline trimming cut 0 bases from V and 0 bases from J; bases unmatched to any gene: 2. Germline V gene lookup returns CDR1 SGDLS and CDR2 YYNGEE. CDR3 amino acids: CASSVDSGSSYEQYF. The CDR3 DNA reads TGTGCCAGCAGCGTAGACAGCGGGAGCTCCTACGAGCAGTACTTC.

CDR3 in amino acids: CASRGGGPFVRSGNTIYF. In DNA, the CDR3 is TGTGCCAGCAGGGGGGGCGGACCATTCGTCCGCTCTGGAAACACCATATATTTT. The V call is TRBV28, the J call TRBJ1-3, with D tentatively TRBD1 (6 bases). Germline V gene sequence: CDR1 MDHEN, CDR2 SYDVKM. Trimming stripped 6 bases from V and 0 bases from J, with 21 bases between. This CDR3 has 18 amino acids.

This clone appeared once. The V call is TRBV2, the J call TRBJ1-5; 7 bases match TRBD1. Germline CDR1 is SNHLY and CDR2 is FYNNEI. The CDR3 contains 15 residues. V dropped 5 bases and J dropped 3; count of bases not matched to a gene: 7. CDR3: CASSPTGDPNQPQHF. DNA for the CDR3: TGTGCCAGCAGTCCAACAGGGGACCCCAATCAGCCCCAGCATTTT.

The chain is built from TRBV10-1 and TRBJ1-2, with D possibly TRBD1 on 5 matching bases. Per the germline V gene, CDR1 is WNHNN and CDR2 is SYGVQD (reference sequence). The germline V and J ends were trimmed by 0 bases and 7 bases, with 9 bases remaining between them. The CDR3 covers 13 residues. The CDR3 loop reads CASSESRGFGYTF. CDR3 bases: TGCGCCAGCAGTGAGTCGAGGGGCTTTGGCTACACCTTC.

The chain couples TRBV27 to TRBJ2-5; the match to TRBD2 covers 13 bases. This CDR3 has 17 amino acids. Germline trimming cut 5 bases from V and 3 bases from J; bases unmatched to any gene: 9. Germline V CDR1 and CDR2: MNHEY, SMNVEV (reference sequence). CDR3 in amino acids: CASSPAGGLAGKETQYF. The CDR3, as DNA: TGTGCCAGCAGTCCCGCGGGGGGACTAGCGGGAAAAGAGACCCAGTACTTC.

The genes are TRBV7-6 and TRBJ2-7; 14 bases fit TRBD2. The germline V gene encodes CDR1 SGHVS and CDR2 FNYEAQ. The CDR3 length is 16 residues. Germline trimming cut 1 base from V and 3 bases from J; bases unmatched to any gene: 2. CDR3 sequence: CASSLGGLAGDYEQYF. The CDR3 nucleotides are TGTGCCAGCAGCTTAGGGGGACTAGCGGGAGACTACGAGCAGTACTTC.